A selection of T cell receptor beta chains follows, all from one sample in a study of graft-versus-host responses after intestinal transplantation. The repertoire was sequenced with immunoSEQ multiplex PCR; TCRdb's copy has only in-frame clones and lacks some. The sample has some 40,000 clones, approximately 90% seen once; the top ten hold about a sixth. This sample comprised ileum tissue, obtained 200 to 210 days after intestinal transplant. Every receptor here comes from a human patient who received an intestinal transplant, so some T cells may come from the graft donor. Both conserved end residues are part of each CDR3. Each record gives: CDR3 protein, CDR3 DNA, V gene, D gene, J gene, clone size. A D gene is named only where the DNA matches it firmly. Not every row has a clone size; where given, it reads once, few, many or a size class.

CASSEFSGADRYEQYF,TGTGCCAGCTCAGAGTTTTCGGGAGCGGATCGTTACGAGCAGTACTTC,TRBV18,NA,TRBJ2-7,NA
CASSRLVSTGELFF,TGTGCCAGCAGCCGACTAGTTTCGACCGGGGAGCTGTTTTTT,TRBV2,NA,TRBJ2-2,NA
CASSQGQGPSSGNTIYF,TGCGCCAGCAGCCAAGGACAGGGTCCGAGCTCTGGAAACACCATATATTTT,TRBV5-1,TRBD1,TRBJ1-3,NA
CASSPREGSDTQYF,TGTGCCAGCTCACCTCGGGAGGGTTCCGATACGCAGTATTTT,TRBV18,TRBD2,TRBJ2-3,once
CASSPFSGSYNEQFF,TGCGCCAGCAGCCCCTTTAGCGGGAGCTACAATGAGCAGTTCTTC,TRBV4-1,TRBD2,TRBJ2-1,medium-sized
CASSLSDKYNEQFF,TGTGCCAGCAGTTTATCAGACAAATACAATGAGCAGTTCTTC,TRBV27,NA,TRBJ2-1,NA
CASRETSGAPYEQYF,TGTGCCAGCAGGGAGACTAGCGGGGCCCCCTACGAGCAGTACTTC,TRBV2,TRBD2,TRBJ2-7,NA
CASTSRDNSYEQYF,TGTGCCAGCACAAGCCGGGACAACTCCTACGAGCAGTACTTC,TRBV11-1,NA,TRBJ2-7,NA
CASSSPPSGNTIYF,TGTGCCAGCAGTTCCCCTCCCTCTGGAAACACCATATATTTT,TRBV28,NA,TRBJ1-3,NA
CASSLFPGGPSGELFF,TGTGCCAGCAGCTTGTTCCCAGGGGGCCCGTCCGGGGAGCTGTTTTTT,TRBV11-2,TRBD1,TRBJ2-2,NA
CASSSQETQYF,TGTGCCAGTAGTAGCCAAGAGACCCAGTACTTC,TRBV19,NA,TRBJ2-5,NA
CASSQGLAGEFEQFF,TGTGCCAGCAGCCAAGGACTAGCGGGAGAATTTGAGCAGTTCTTC,TRBV4-2,TRBD2,TRBJ2-1,NA